Reported below is one T cell receptor beta chain. Germline V gene lookup returns CDR1 MNHEY and CDR2 SMNVEV (reference sequence). Trimming stripped 11 bases from V and 8 bases from J, with 23 bases between. This CDR3 is built from 14 residues. The entry originates in a study of shared clonotypes between healthy human individuals. Profiling relied on immunoSEQ multiplex PCR, and the TCRdb table lists in-frame clones only, not all of them. The data show about 2 million clones, about 95% seen once. The specimen was naive CD4+ T cells sorted from blood. Subset noted: CD45RA+ positively selected. The chain links TRBV27 to TRBJ2-3; possible D gene TRBD2, 6 bases. The sequence derives from a young man in good health. DNA of the CDR3: TGTGCCTCTGGACGGGAGCCCGCCGCGGGTACGCAGTATTTT. Its translation is CASGREPAAGTQYF.